The next 32 T cell receptor beta chains were all read from a single sample in a study of shared T cell receptors in the human thymus. Only in-frame clones appear in the TCRdb table, and some are missing; sequencing was by immunoSEQ multiplex PCR. The table includes around 730,000 clones, 80% to 90% detected once. These data are also associated with another study on human thymus T cells.

What was sequenced was thymocytes. The receptors were sampled from a girl in the first two years of life with a congenital heart defect.

This chain uses TRBV27 with TRBJ1-2, with 8 bases identical to TRBD1. Per the germline V gene, CDR1 is MNHEY and CDR2 is SMNVEV (reference sequence). The CDR3 sequence is 15 residues long. Trimming took 3 bases from V and 6 from J; bases not matched to a gene: 9. CDR3 in DNA: TGTGCCAGCAGTTTGTCCCTGGGACAGGCCCATGGCTACACCTTC. This sequence encodes CASSLSLGQAHGYTF.

The chain carries TRBV7-2 and TRBJ2-5; a weak D match, TRBD2 (6 bases). Germline lookup yields CDR1 SGHTA and CDR2 FQGNSA. The CDR3 length is 16 residues. Trimming took off 1 base at V and 0 bases at J, with 12 bases between the two ends. The CDR3 protein is CASSLDGGTYQETQYF. Written as DNA, the CDR3 is TGTGCCAGCAGCTTAGACGGGGGAACCTACCAAGAGACCCAGTACTTC.

In its sample, this clone was seen a few times. V usage is TRBV11-2 and J usage is TRBJ1-3; a possible D gene is TRBD1 (6 bases). The CDR3 length is 17 residues. Trimming took off 0 bases at V and 0 bases at J, with 12 bases between the two ends. Germline CDR1 is SGHAT and CDR2 is FQNNGV. The CDR3 nucleotides read TGTGCCAGCAGCTTAGATCGGGAGGGACACTCTGGAAACACCATATATTTT. This translates into CASSLDREGHSGNTIYF.

The gene calls are TRBV5-1 and TRBJ2-2, with 8 bases aligning to TRBD2. The V gene's germline CDR1 is SGHRS and CDR2 YFSETQ. The V segment lost 4 bases and the J segment 4 bases; nucleotides outside the gene matches: 9. This CDR3 has 16 residues. The CDR3 coding sequence is TGCGCCAGCAGCGTGGGGAGCGGGGGAGGCACCGGGGAGCTGTTTTTT. Residues: CASSVGSGGGTGELFF. Complete variable domain (other parts from reference TRBV5-1 and TRBJ2-2): KAGVTQTPRYLIKTRGQQVTLSCSPISGHRSVSWYQQTPGQGLQFLFEYFSETQRNKGNFPGRFSGRQFSNSRSEMNVSTLELGDSALYLCASSVGSGGGTGELFFGEGSRLTVL.

The rearrangement joins TRBV4-1 to TRBJ1-5; weak D call: TRBD1 (6 bases). This CDR3 comprises 18 residues. V lost 2 bases and J 2 bases, leaving 19 bases between the germline ends. Germline V lookup: CDR1 MGHRA, CDR2 YSYEKL. DNA for the CDR3: TGCGCCAGCAGCCAAACGCCGAGGGCAGGGGAAGGCAATCAGCCCCAGCATTTT. This sequence encodes CASSQTPRAGEGNQPQHF.

CDR3 amino acids: CATKRGSNYGYTF. CDR3 nucleotides: TGTGCCACCAAGAGGGGGTCTAACTATGGCTACACCTTC. The J gene is TRBJ1-2, the V gene TRBV10-3; D perhaps matches TRBD1 (6 bases). The germline gives CDR1 ENHRY, CDR2 SYGVKD. Trimming cost V 10 bases and J 0 bases, with 12 bases left between them. The CDR3 totals 13 residues.

The chain links TRBV5-6 to TRBJ1-1, with D perhaps TRBD1 (5 bases). The CDR3 has 16 amino acids. Trimming took 0 bases from V and 1 from J, leaving 13 bases between them. Germline V CDR1 and CDR2: SGHDT, YYEEEE. CDR3 DNA: TGTGCCAGCAGCTTGGCCTTTGGGAGGGGGAACACTGAAGCTTTCTTT. Protein sequence: CASSLAFGRGNTEAFF. Drawing the rest from reference TRBV5-6 and TRBJ1-1, the complete variable domain is DAGVTQSPTHLIKTRGQQVTLRCSPKSGHDTVSWYQQALGQGPQFIFQYYEEEERQRGNFPDRFSGHQFPNYSSELNVNALLLGDSALYLCASSLAFGRGNTEAFFGQGTRLTVV.

This clone showed up just a few times. The chain combines TRBV5-5 with TRBJ1-1; 11 bases line up with TRBD1. The germline V gene encodes CDR1 SGHKS and CDR2 YYEKEE (reference sequence). The CDR3 is made up of 18 amino acids. J lost 3 bases, V lost 4 bases, and 14 bases had no gene match. CDR3 DNA sequence: TGTGCCAGCAGCCTCCTAGGGACAGGGGGACCTAGGGACACTGAAGCTTTCTTT. It specifies CASSLLGTGGPRDTEAFF.

The J gene is TRBJ2-3, the V gene TRBV19, with a tentative D call TRBD2 (6 bases). V lost 5 bases and J lost 3, with 21 bases in between. This CDR3 comprises 17 residues. Germline assignment: CDR1 LNHDA and CDR2 SQIVND (reference sequence). This CDR3 reads CASSRCIMNAGTDTQYF. In DNA form, the CDR3 reads TGTGCCAGTAGTCGGTGTATTATGAATGCGGGGACAGATACGCAGTATTTT.

The chain joins TRBV14 to TRBJ2-6; TRBD2 aligns across 7 bases. The CDR3 consists of 17 residues. Trimming took 4 bases from V and 4 from J; bases not matched to a gene: 10. The V gene's germline CDR1 is SGHDN and CDR2 FVKESK. The CDR3 sequence: CASSPRPLRGGANVLTF. The DNA for the CDR3 is TGTGCCAGCAGCCCACGACCTTTGCGGGGGGGGGCCAACGTCCTGACTTTC.

The CDR3, as DNA: TGCGCCAGCAGCCAAGGAGCGGGGGGATCCTACGAGCAGTACTTC. It translates to CASSQGAGGSYEQYF. V usage is TRBV4-1 and J usage is TRBJ2-7, with 9 bases matching TRBD2. Trimming cost V 1 base and J 1 base; bases outside gene matches: 2. CDR3 length: 15 amino acids. CDR1 is MGHRA, CDR2 YSYEKL, per germline.

The chain links TRBV11-2 to TRBJ1-6; the D is unclear. CDR1 is SGHAT, CDR2 FQNNGV, per germline. Trimming removed 6 bases at V and 6 bases at J, with 12 bases between. The CDR3 covers 14 residues. CDR3 in DNA: TGTGCCAGCAGGCTAGGGAGGGCTAATTCACCCCTCCACTTT. This gives the protein CASRLGRANSPLHF.

This chain links TRBV14 with TRBJ2-3; maybe TRBD1 (5 bases). Trimming cost V 3 bases and J 3 bases, with 19 bases left between them. The germline gives CDR1 SGHDN, CDR2 FVKESK. The CDR3 has 17 residues. The DNA for the CDR3 is TGTGCCAGCAGCCACGAGATGGCCTGGGGCCCTACAGATACGCAGTATTTT. As protein: CASSHEMAWGPTDTQYF.

J is TRBJ2-7 and V is TRBV5-1; D is ambiguous. Looked up from germline, CDR1 is SGHRS and CDR2 is YFSETQ. The CDR3 has 13 residues. V gave up 4 bases and J gave up 2 bases, with 10 bases separating them. As DNA, the CDR3 is TGCGCCAGCAGCCCCGGGTCTACCTACGAGCAGTACTTC. Translating it yields CASSPGSTYEQYF.

The chain links TRBV10-3 to TRBJ2-7; 9 bases are shared with TRBD1. Germline CDR1 is ENHRY and CDR2 is SYGVKD. V was pared by 3 bases and J by 4 bases, with 4 bases of the junction left unmatched. The CDR3 runs 14 residues. This CDR3 reads CAISDLDRGYEQYF. CDR3 bases: TGTGCCATCAGTGATTTGGACAGGGGATACGAGCAGTACTTC.

The rearrangement uses TRBV29-1 and TRBJ1-1; a weak D match, TRBD1 (5 bases). V was cut by 2 bases and J by 8 bases, with 27 bases left in between. This CDR3 comprises 17 residues. Germline assignment: CDR1 SQVTM and CDR2 ANQGSEA. This CDR3 reads CSVEWLGGSEQNSEAFF. For the CDR3, the DNA is TGCAGCGTTGAATGGCTCGGGGGGAGTGAGCAGAACTCAGAAGCTTTCTTT.

The V and J genes are TRBV2 and TRBJ2-7, with D possibly matching TRBD1 (5 bases). CDR1 and CDR2 (germline): SNHLY, FYNNEI. CDR3 size: 14 residues. The germline V and J ends were trimmed by 4 bases and 7 bases, with 17 bases remaining between them. CDR3 nucleotides: TGTGCCAGCAGTGGGACACGGCCAAAGTGTGAGCAGTACTTC. This translates into CASSGTRPKCEQYF.

This chain connects TRBV6-5 to TRBJ1-2; 8 bases are a match to TRBD1. The V and J ends lost 4 bases and 0 bases, in that order; junction bases with no gene match: 7. From germline, CDR1 is MNHEY and CDR2 SVGAGI. This CDR3 comprises 16 residues. The CDR3 here is CASSLTGDNSNYGYTF. CDR3 nucleotides: TGTGCCAGCAGTTTGACAGGGGATAACTCTAACTATGGCTACACCTTC.

This clone has more than one count but fewer than ten. This chain uses TRBV29-1 with TRBJ2-7, with a weak D call TRBD1 (6 bases). The V and J ends lost 3 bases and 6 bases respectively, with 6 bases between them. Germline V gene lookup returns CDR1 SQVTM and CDR2 ANQGSEA. The CDR3 sequence is 10 residues long. Here the CDR3 reads CSVDRGEQYF. The CDR3 DNA follows: TGCAGCGTTGACAGGGGCGAGCAGTACTTC.

This chain joins TRBV6-5 and TRBJ1-5; a weak D match, TRBD1 (5 bases). CDR3 length: 14 amino acids. Germline CDR1 and CDR2: MNHEY and SVGAGI. Between the trimmed V and J ends, which lost 8 bases and 6 bases, there was a span of 17 bases. The CDR3: CASPVAGECQPQHF. CDR3 sequence (DNA): TGTGCCAGCCCCGTTGCGGGGGAGTGTCAGCCCCAGCATTTT.

V is TRBV5-6 and J is TRBJ1-2; D remains unclear. The CDR3 length is 17 residues. Germline V gives CDR1 SGHDT, CDR2 YYEEEE. The V end lost 4 bases, the J end lost 2 bases, and 21 bases lay between the germline ends. CDR3 bases: TGTGCCAGCAGCCCGATATTGGCCGCCCGGGGAAACTATGGCTACACCTTC. Translation gives CASSPILAARGNYGYTF.

The chain has TRBV5-4 and TRBJ1-3, with D possibly TRBD1 on 6 matching bases. V was shortened by 5 bases and J by 0 bases, with 15 bases between the two germline ends. The CDR3 length is 16 residues. Germline V lookup: CDR1 SGHNT, CDR2 YYREEE (reference sequence). CDR3 bases: TGTGCCAGCAGTCTACAGGGAAGAGTCTCTGGAAACACCATATATTTT. Its protein is CASSLQGRVSGNTIYF.

The genes are TRBV5-4 and TRBJ1-6; TRBD1 matches 9 bases. The CDR3 spans 15 residues. Unmatched junction bases numbered 3, after V lost 4 bases and J lost 4 bases. Germline V lookup: CDR1 SGHNT, CDR2 YYREEE (reference sequence). This CDR3 is CASSLGTGYNSPLHF. The CDR3 DNA is TGTGCCAGCAGCCTGGGGACAGGGTATAATTCACCCCTCCACTTT.

V usage is TRBV5-6 and J usage is TRBJ2-7; 8 nucleotides align to TRBD2. Germline V gene data show CDR1 as SGHDT and CDR2 as YYEEEE. The CDR3 totals 15 residues. The V gene end was trimmed by 4 bases and the J gene end by 5 bases; junction bases not matched to a gene: 11. The CDR3: CASSAGLYGGDEQYF. CDR3 bases: TGTGCCAGCAGCGCCGGCCTTTACGGGGGGGACGAGCAGTACTTC.

This rearrangement joins TRBV5-1 to TRBJ2-3; D possibly corresponds to TRBD1 (5 bases). The CDR3 is 15 amino acids. Trimming pared 2 bases from V and 0 bases from J, leaving 10 bases between. Germline V gives CDR1 SGHRS, CDR2 YFSETQ. In nucleotides, the CDR3 is TGCGCCAGCAGCTTAGGGGCAACCAGCACAGATACGCAGTATTTT. This gives the protein CASSLGATSTDTQYF.

V is TRBV28 and J is TRBJ2-1; 10 bases are a match to TRBD1. From germline, CDR1 is MDHEN and CDR2 SYDVKM. This CDR3 spans 18 amino acids. The junction had 7 bases not matched to a gene; V was cut back by 1 base and J by 1 base. CDR3 bases: TGTGCCAGCAGTTTATCCCCTATGGACAGGGGGTCCTACAATGAGCAGTTCTTC. Translation gives CASSLSPMDRGSYNEQFF.

J is TRBJ2-7 and V is TRBV6-5; 7 bases map to TRBD1. The ends lost 6 bases at V and 4 bases at J; junction bases unmatched: 9. Germline-derived CDR1 and CDR2 are MNHEY and SVGAGI. The CDR3 is 14 amino acids. CDR3 sequence (DNA): TGTGCCAGCAGCCGAACTCTGACAGGGTACGAGCAGTACTTC. It encodes CASSRTLTGYEQYF.

This clone was seen only once. The V call is TRBV5-6, the J call TRBJ1-2, with 9 bases identical to TRBD1. The V and J ends lost 4 bases and 3 bases, in that order; junction bases with no gene match: 13. Germline V gene lookup returns CDR1 SGHDT and CDR2 YYEEEE. The CDR3 sequence is 17 residues long. The CDR3 region is CASSPPGQGQDDYGYTF. In nucleotides, the CDR3 is TGTGCCAGCAGCCCACCGGGACAGGGTCAAGACGACTATGGCTACACCTTC.

The chain carries TRBV28 and TRBJ1-5; perhaps TRBD1 as D (5 bases). CDR1 is MDHEN, CDR2 SYDVKM, per germline. The CDR3 extends over 17 amino acids. V was clipped by 2 bases and J by 4 bases, with 18 bases between them. The CDR3 DNA reads TGTGCCAGCAGTTTAATGGGACTAAGAACGGGAAATCAGCCCCAGCATTTT. This encodes CASSLMGLRTGNQPQHF.

The V and J genes are TRBV7-9 and TRBJ2-7, with 10 bases lining up with TRBD1. V lost 3 bases and J lost 6; bases outside the gene matches: 5. Germline assignment: CDR1 SEHNR and CDR2 FQNEAQ (reference sequence). This CDR3 spans 14 amino acids. The CDR3, as DNA: TGTGCCAGCAGCTTCTGGGACAGGGGTGTCGAGCAGTACTTC. Protein sequence: CASSFWDRGVEQYF.

This chain links TRBV6-5 with TRBJ1-4, with D possibly matching TRBD1 (6 bases). This CDR3 has 14 residues. Germline V gene data show CDR1 as MNHEY and CDR2 as SVGAGI. The V and J ends lost 6 bases and 7 bases respectively, with 15 bases between them. Here the CDR3 reads CASSQTGYREKLFF. Written as DNA, the CDR3 is TGTGCCAGCAGCCAAACAGGGTACCGTGAAAAACTGTTTTTT.

A note on this clone: The sample holds other DNA sequences that translate to the same CDR3. The gene calls are TRBV11-2 and TRBJ2-5; D unclear. Trimming took 0 bases from V and 5 from J, leaving 4 bases between them. This CDR3 has 12 amino acids. Germline loops: CDR1 SGHAT, CDR2 FQNNGV. The CDR3 spells CASSLDRETQYF. CDR3 DNA: TGTGCCAGCAGCTTAGATCGGGAGACCCAGTACTTC.